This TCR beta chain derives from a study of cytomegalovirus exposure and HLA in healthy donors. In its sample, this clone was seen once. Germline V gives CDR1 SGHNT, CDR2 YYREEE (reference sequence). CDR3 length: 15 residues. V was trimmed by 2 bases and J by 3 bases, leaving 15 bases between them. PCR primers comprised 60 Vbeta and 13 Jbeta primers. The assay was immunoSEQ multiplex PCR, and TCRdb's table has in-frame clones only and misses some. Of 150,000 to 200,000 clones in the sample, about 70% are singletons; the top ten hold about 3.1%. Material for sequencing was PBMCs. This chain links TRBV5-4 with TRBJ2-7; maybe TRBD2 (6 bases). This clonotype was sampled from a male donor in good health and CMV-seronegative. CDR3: CASSLVGGLDYEQYF. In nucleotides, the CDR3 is TGTGCCAGCAGCTTAGTTGGGGGGTTAGACTACGAGCAGTACTTC.